This T cell receptor beta chain was identified during a study of graft-versus-host responses after intestinal transplantation. Background on the study: Isolated intestinal, liver-intestinal, or multivisceral transplants had been given to the recipients. Each recipient received anti-thymocyte globulin induction, then tacrolimus and steroids for approximately 3 years. Study-wide points: Patients who carried graft-donor T cell macrochimerism also had high graft-versus-host to host-versus-graft clonal ratios in their allografts. Some GvH clones were seen earlier in gut or blood, suggesting intestinal origin.

Germline loops: CDR1 MNHEY, CDR2 SMNVEV (reference sequence). The CDR3 has 13 residues. Trimming took 10 bases from V and 2 from J, leaving 14 bases between them. Clones were read by immunoSEQ multiplex PCR, and TCRdb kept only the in-frame ones, dropping some. The sample lists 80,000 or so clones; 80% to 95% were seen once. About this clone itself: Its antigen is currently unknown.

Specimen: PBMCs, collected 98 days after intestinal transplantation. The chain combines TRBV27 with TRBJ1-2, with D tentatively TRBD1 (6 bases). The clonotype was recovered from a human patient who received an intestinal transplant, so some T cells may come from the graft donor. The DNA for the CDR3 is TGTGCCACCCGACAGGCTGGGAACTATGGCTACACCTTC. It translates to CATRQAGNYGYTF.